A selection of T cell receptor beta chains follows, all from one sample in a study of blood T cells in healthy people across ages. TCRdb fed the 5' RACE reads into MiXCR, producing one record per CDR3 protein. This sample has some 880,000 distinct CDR3 sequences, with about 37% found just once. The sequenced sample consisted of blood. The receptors were sampled from a young man in good health. Each CDR3 is given with its conserved first and last residue. The D gene is left open where the match is weak. Rows give clone size only sometimes, using once, few, many, or a class for an expanded clone.

clone_size d_call j_call v_call cdr3_aa cdr3_nt
- - TRBJ1-1 TRBV20-1 CSASEQPNTEAFF TGCAGTGCTAGCGAGCAGCCGAACACTGAAGCTTTCTTT
many - TRBJ2-1 TRBV4-3 CASSQGVESSYNEQFF TGCGCCAGCAGCCAAGGGGTGGAAAGCTCCTACAATGAGCAGTTCTTC
few TRBD1 TRBJ1-4 TRBV10-3 CAISDPDRVREKLFF TGTGCCATCAGTGACCCCGACAGGGTCAGGGAAAAACTGTTTTTT
- - TRBJ1-5 TRBV19 CASNRTPLSNQPQHF TGTGCCAGTAATAGGACGCCACTCAGCAATCAGCCCCAGCATTTT
- - TRBJ2-1 TRBV29-1 CSVLGVSAVEQFF TGCAGCGTCCTTGGGGTGAGCGCGGTTGAGCAGTTCTTC
few TRBD2 TRBJ2-1 TRBV7-9 CASSPSSGGVSYNEQFF TGTGCCAGCAGCCCGTCTAGCGGGGGAGTCTCCTACAATGAGCAGTTCTTC
- - TRBJ1-1 TRBV5-1 CASSLQGQTTEAFF TGCGCCAGCAGCTTGCAGGGGCAGACCACTGAAGCTTTCTTT
many - TRBJ2-1 TRBV12-3/TRBV12-4 CASSLALGQGNEQFF TGTGCCAGCAGTTTAGCGCTAGGGCAGGGCAATGAGCAGTTCTTC
- TRBD1 TRBJ2-4 TRBV20-1 CSAEGAITRPAKNIQYF TGCAGTGCCGAGGGGGCGATAACACGCCCAGCCAAAAACATTCAGTACTTC
- TRBD1 TRBJ1-2 TRBV9 CASSQGQEAPNYGYTF TGTGCCAGCAGCCAGGGACAGGAGGCCCCTAACTATGGCTACACCTTC
- - TRBJ1-4 TRBV7-2 CASTHVMKLFF TGTGCCAGCACCCACGTGATGAAACTGTTTTTT
- - TRBJ2-7 TRBV20-1 CSAPGDGYEQYF TGCAGTGCCCCCGGGGACGGCTACGAGCAGTACTTC
- - TRBJ1-1 TRBV5-5 CASGVGRNTEAFF TGTGCCAGCGGCGTGGGCCGGAACACTGAAGCTTTCTTT
- - TRBJ1-1 TRBV20-1 CSASPGVNTEAFF TGCAGTGCTAGCCCAGGGGTGAACACTGAAGCTTTCTTT
- - TRBJ1-1 TRBV20-1 CSARDRGRGEAFF TGCAGTGCTAGAGATAGGGGCAGGGGTGAAGCTTTCTTT
- - TRBJ2-5 TRBV7-2 CASSYMGDVVGNEQYF TGTGCCAGCAGCTATATGGGGGACGTCGTCGGCAATGAGCAGTACTTC
- TRBD1 TRBJ2-7 TRBV20-1 CSAREGTGLFEQYF TGCAGTGCTAGAGAAGGGACAGGGCTTTTCGAGCAGTACTTC
many TRBD1 TRBJ2-7 TRBV9 CASSARTTGGEQYF TGTGCCAGCAGCGCACGCACGACAGGGGGCGAGCAGTACTTC
- TRBD1 TRBJ2-2 TRBV12-3/TRBV12-4 CASRATGDTGELFF TGTGCCAGCCGGGCGACAGGGGACACCGGGGAGCTGTTTTTT
many - TRBJ1-6 TRBV25-1 CASSEAGNSPLHF TGTGCCAGCAGTGAGGCAGGGAATTCACCCCTCCACTTT
- - TRBJ1-2 TRBV10-3 CAISETWTAGPHYGYTF TGTGCCATCAGTGAGACGTGGACGGCCGGACCTCACTATGGCTACACCTTC
- - TRBJ1-4 TRBV6-2/TRBV6-3 CASSYSERATEKLFF TGTGCCAGCAGTTACTCCGAGAGGGCCACCGAAAAACTGTTTTTT
few - TRBJ2-5 TRBV4-3 CASSQEIGWGATSKETQYF TGCGCCAGCAGCCAAGAGATAGGGTGGGGAGCCACATCAAAAGAGACCCAGTACTTC
- - TRBJ1-6 TRBV5-1 CASSLVNRAIGYNSPLHF TGCGCCAGCAGCTTAGTAAACAGAGCTATTGGATATAATTCACCCCTCCACTTT
many TRBD1 TRBJ1-2 TRBV5-1 CASSLLTRDRVRGGNGYTF TGCGCCAGCAGCCTCCTGACCCGGGACAGGGTTAGAGGGGGAAATGGCTACACCTTC
- TRBD1 TRBJ2-1 TRBV20-1 CSAYDRQGIFTGYNEQFF TGCAGTGCATACGATCGACAGGGTATCTTCACCGGGTACAATGAGCAGTTCTTC
- - TRBJ1-1 TRBV5-1 CASSTEAGSNTEAFF TGCGCCAGCAGCACGGAGGCAGGGTCGAACACTGAAGCTTTCTTT
many - TRBJ1-2 TRBV4-2 CASSQDVQGSYGYTF TGTGCCAGCAGCCAAGACGTACAGGGCTCCTATGGCTACACCTTC
many TRBD1 TRBJ2-5 TRBV7-2 CASSRGQEQETQYF TGTGCCAGCAGCCGCGGACAGGAACAAGAGACCCAGTACTTC
- - TRBJ2-5 TRBV7-9 CASSGFNREQETQYF TGTGCCAGCAGCGGGTTCAACAGAGAACAAGAGACCCAGTACTTC
few - TRBJ2-4 TRBV4-1 CASSQPSGDGAKNIQYF TGCGCCAGCAGCCAACCAAGTGGGGATGGGGCCAAAAACATTCAGTACTTC
few - TRBJ1-1 TRBV7-9 CASSLAQGVNTEAFF TGTGCCAGCAGCTTAGCGCAAGGTGTGAACACTGAAGCTTTCTTT
- TRBD1 TRBJ1-4 TRBV29-1 CSGRDRNEKLFF TGCAGCGGCCGGGACAGGAATGAAAAACTGTTTTTT
few - TRBJ1-1 TRBV12-3/TRBV12-4 CASSFPEKNTEAFF TGTGCCAGCAGTTTCCCAGAGAAGAACACTGAAGCTTTCTTT
- - TRBJ2-3 TRBV12-5 CASGVGPRHDTQYF TGTGCTAGTGGTGTGGGACCTCGGCACGATACGCAGTATTTT
- - TRBJ2-1 TRBV29-1 CSVAVVTAYNEQFF TGCAGCGTTGCGGTTGTGACAGCCTACAATGAGCAGTTCTTC
few - TRBJ2-1 TRBV27 CASSLGGLGSYNEQFF TGTGCCAGCAGTTTGGGCGGGTTAGGCTCCTACAATGAGCAGTTCTTC
many - TRBJ2-5 TRBV20-1 CSARGSRGRVLAEETQYF TGCAGTGCTAGAGGGTCAAGGGGAAGGGTATTAGCGGAAGAGACCCAGTACTTC
few - TRBJ2-5 TRBV2 CASSDRLYNEQYF TGTGCCAGCAGCGACAGGCTCTACAATGAGCAGTACTTC
few TRBD2 TRBJ2-5 TRBV6-6 CASSYGTSGNPQYF TGTGCCAGCAGTTACGGGACTAGCGGAAATCCGCAGTACTTC
- TRBD2 TRBJ2-3 TRBV4-3 CASSPTSGGASDTQYF TGCGCCAGCAGCCCGACTAGCGGGGGGGCTTCAGATACGCAGTATTTT
- - TRBJ2-3 TRBV15 CATVEGITDTQYF TGTGCCACCGTGGAGGGCATCACAGATACGCAGTATTTT
few - TRBJ2-7 TRBV28 CASSSPGRRGSYEQYF TGTGCCAGCAGTTCCCCGGGACGGAGGGGCTCCTACGAGCAGTACTTC
few - TRBJ2-2 TRBV12-3/TRBV12-4 CASSLHHTGELFF TGTGCCAGCAGTTTACACCACACCGGGGAGCTGTTTTTT
- - TRBJ2-7 TRBV5-1 CASSFPSSRDVQGKDYNEQYF TGCGCCAGCAGCTTCCCCAGCTCAAGGGATGTCCAGGGGAAGGACTACAATGAGCAGTACTTC
- - TRBJ2-7 TRBV28 CASSGHREYEQYF TGTGCCAGCAGTGGACACAGGGAGTACGAGCAGTACTTC
- - TRBJ2-7 TRBV12-3/TRBV12-4 CASSLDGWEQYF TGTGCCAGCAGTTTAGACGGTTGGGAGCAGTACTTC
many - TRBJ1-3 TRBV12-3/TRBV12-4 CASSLSGNTIYF TGTGCCAGCAGTCTCTCTGGAAACACCATATATTTT
many TRBD1 TRBJ2-1 TRBV2 CASNGQGFWNEQFF TGTGCCAGCAACGGACAGGGGTTTTGGAATGAGCAGTTCTTC
few - TRBJ1-2 TRBV20-1 CSARVTPRAGYTF TGCAGTGCTAGAGTGACCCCCCGTGCCGGCTACACCTTC
many - TRBJ2-1 TRBV11-2 CASSLGGGRYNEQFF TGTGCCAGCAGCTTAGGGGGGGGGCGCTACAATGAGCAGTTCTTC
- - TRBJ1-5 TRBV5-1 CASSPSGPGNQPQHF TGCGCCAGCAGCCCCTCGGGCCCCGGGAACCAGCCCCAGCATTTT
few - TRBJ2-7 TRBV6-5 CASSYGDLLPYEQYF TGTGCCAGCAGTTACGGGGATCTCCTTCCCTACGAGCAGTACTTC